What follows is one T cell receptor (delta chain) and its context. A clone one base away is much larger, so this may be a read error. The limits of the CDR3 on the DNA are not certain, so only TCRdb's listed CDR3 is given. The CDR3 spans 14 residues, counting both ends. In germline, CDR1 is TVYSNPD, CDR2 GDNSRS (reference sequence). TCRdb fed the reads to CATT. The sample has 7,000 to 9,500 delta-chain clones; 1.5% to 2% are singletons. The data originate from a study of gamma-delta chains in newborns, infants, children. The rearrangement joins TRDV3 to TRDJ1; no check of the table's D call, TRDD3, against the DNA was made. The TCR originated in a child who was a newborn, infant or young child, either healthy, febrile or measles-vaccinated (not recorded which). The sequencing input was blood. This CDR3 reads CAFWRGIRAAKLIF.